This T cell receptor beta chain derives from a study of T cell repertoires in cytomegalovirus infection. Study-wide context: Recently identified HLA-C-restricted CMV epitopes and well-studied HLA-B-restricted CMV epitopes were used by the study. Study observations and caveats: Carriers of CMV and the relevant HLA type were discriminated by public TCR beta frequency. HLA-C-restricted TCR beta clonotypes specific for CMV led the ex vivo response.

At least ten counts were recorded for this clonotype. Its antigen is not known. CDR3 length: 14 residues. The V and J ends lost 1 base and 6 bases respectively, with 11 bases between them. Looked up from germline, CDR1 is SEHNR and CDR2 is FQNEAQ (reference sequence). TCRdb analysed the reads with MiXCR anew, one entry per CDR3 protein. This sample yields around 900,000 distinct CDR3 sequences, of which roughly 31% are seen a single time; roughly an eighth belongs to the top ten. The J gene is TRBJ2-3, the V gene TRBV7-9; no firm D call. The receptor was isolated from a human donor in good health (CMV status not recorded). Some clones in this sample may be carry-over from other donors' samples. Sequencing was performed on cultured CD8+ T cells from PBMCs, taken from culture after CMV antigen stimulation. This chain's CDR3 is CASSLEGSLDTQYF. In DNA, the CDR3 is TGTGCCAGCAGCTTAGAAGGTAGCCTGGATACGCAGTATTTT.